The 31 T cell receptor beta chains presented below share a single source sample, sequenced in a study of preoperative IRX-2 immunotherapy in early breast cancer. This table comes from immunoSEQ multiplex PCR, and its TCRdb copy is limited to in-frame clones, with some not included. This repertoire shows 24,000 or so clones, about 90% found once; its top ten account for 28%. Treatment meaning: preoperative locoregional IRX-2 cytokine immunotherapy. The sample here was tumor tissue, taken after IRX-2 immunotherapy. Receptors originate from a human donor with breast cancer.

CDR3 sequence reads: CASSLGGGAFF. The DNA for the CDR3 is TGTGCCAGCAGCTTGGGTGGGGGAGCTTTCTTT. V and J are TRBV7-8 and TRBJ1-1, with D possibly matching TRBD1 (5 bases). The germline V and J ends were trimmed by 3 bases and 10 bases, with 9 bases remaining between them. In germline, CDR1 is SGHVS, CDR2 FQNEAQ. CDR3 length: 11 amino acids.

This rearrangement joins TRBV9 to TRBJ2-3, with a weak D call TRBD2 (6 bases). Germline CDR1 is SGDLS and CDR2 is YYNGEE. This CDR3 has 19 residues. The V end was cut by 4 bases, the J end by 5 bases, with 29 bases between. The CDR3 loop reads CASSPSPGSGGWAGDTQYF. The DNA of the CDR3 is TGTGCCAGCAGCCCGTCACCGGGGAGTGGGGGGTGGGCAGGAGATACGCAGTATTTT.

This chain joins TRBV25-1 and TRBJ2-1, with TRBD2 matching over 10 bases. The CDR3 extends over 15 amino acids. The J segment lost 5 bases and the V segment lost 3 bases, leaving 4 bases of the junction unmatched. In germline, CDR1 is MGHDK, CDR2 SYGVNS. The CDR3: CASSDVAGGHNEQFF. The CDR3 DNA reads as TGTGCCAGCAGTGACGTAGCGGGGGGTCACAATGAGCAGTTCTTC.

The V and J genes are TRBV2 and TRBJ2-2; 12 nucleotides line up with TRBD2. CDR1 and CDR2 from the germline V gene are SNHLY and FYNNEI. V lost 6 bases to trimming and J lost 4 bases; unmatched junction nucleotides: 6. The CDR3 extends over 16 amino acids. The CDR3 reads CASRSSGGAGTGELFF. CDR3 bases: TGTGCCAGCAGGTCTAGCGGGGGGGCCGGCACCGGGGAGCTGTTTTTT. The full variable domain, completed using reference TRBV2 and TRBJ2-2, is EPEVTQTPSHQVTQMGQEVILRCVPISNHLYFYWYRQILGQKVEFLVSFYNNEISEKSEIFDDQFSVERPDGSNFTLKIRSTKLEDSAMYFCASRSSGGAGTGELFFGEGSRLTVL.

J is TRBJ2-1 and V is TRBV6-6; possibly TRBD2 for D (5 bases). V gave up 8 bases and J gave up 0 bases, with 14 bases separating them. The length of the CDR3 is 15 residues. Germline CDR1 and CDR2: MNHNY and SVGAGI (reference sequence). CDR3 nucleotide sequence: TGTGCCAGCTCGTTAAAGCGGAGCTCCTACAATGAGCAGTTCTTC. Its translation: CASSLKRSSYNEQFF.

The V call is TRBV21-1, the J call TRBJ2-7; TRBD2 is the table's D call and was not checked against the DNA. TRBV21-1 is deemed a pseudogene. The CDR3 sequence is 17 residues long. The CDR3: CASSKKLTSGFTYEQYV. As DNA, the CDR3 is TGTGCCAGCAGCAAAAAATTGACTAGCGGATTCACCTACGAGCAGTACGTC.

The rearrangement uses TRBV7-9 and TRBJ2-6; either TRBD1 or TRBD2 may supply D (5 bases each). The CDR3 loop spans 17 amino acids. V was clipped by 5 bases and J by 3 bases, with 17 bases between them. The germline CDR1 and CDR2 sequences are SEHNR and FQNEAQ (reference sequence). The CDR3 nucleotides read TGTGCCAGCAGCCCTGCCCGGGGCCGGAGTGGGGCCAACGTCCTGACTTTC. This sequence encodes CASSPARGRSGANVLTF.

The V call is TRBV5-4, the J call TRBJ1-4, with D unclear. The germline CDR1 and CDR2 sequences are SGHNT and YYREEE (reference sequence). CDR3 size: 12 residues. V was pared by 4 bases and J by 5 bases, with 6 bases between. The CDR3 sequence is CASSPGNEKLFF. The CDR3 DNA is TGTGCCAGCAGCCCCGGGAATGAAAAACTGTTTTTT. The full variable domain, with the rest looked up from reference TRBV5-4 and TRBJ1-4, is ETGVTQSPTHLIKTRGQQVTLRCSSQSGHNTVSWYQQALGQGPQFIFQYYREEENGRGNFPPRFSGLQFPNYSSELNVNALELDDSALYLCASSPGNEKLFFGSGTQLSVL.

The chain recombines TRBV6-5 with TRBJ1-1; 9 nucleotides match TRBD1. Per germline, CDR1 MNHEY and CDR2 SVGAGI. The CDR3 runs to 15 residues. The V segment lost 2 bases and the J segment 6 bases; nucleotides outside the gene matches: 7. CDR3 nucleotide sequence: TGTGCCAGCAGTTACCAGGGGGGACAGGGAGCTGAAGCTTTCTTT. It yields the protein CASSYQGGQGAEAFF.

The chain employs TRBV30 and TRBJ1-1; the D is unclear. V was clipped by 0 bases and J by 0 bases, with 8 bases between them. The CDR3 has 14 residues. From germline, CDR1 is GTSNPN and CDR2 SVGIG (reference sequence). The CDR3 region has the DNA TGTGCCTGGAGTGTTCGGCCAGTGAACACTGAAGCTTTCTTT. Translated, it gives CAWSVRPVNTEAFF.

CDR3: CASSFFGQKNTGELFF. CDR3 DNA sequence: TGTGCCAGCAGCTTCTTTGGACAGAAGAACACCGGGGAGCTGTTTTTT. V usage is TRBV7-9 and J usage is TRBJ2-2; D perhaps matches TRBD1 (6 bases). The CDR3 totals 16 residues. Trimming removed 3 bases from V and 1 base from J, with 12 bases in between. Germline V CDR1 and CDR2: SEHNR, FQNEAQ (reference sequence).

This clone was observed once. This chain connects TRBV11-3 to TRBJ1-1; tentatively, D is TRBD1 (5 bases). CDR1 is SGHNT and CDR2 is YENEEA in the germline V gene. Trimming removed 7 bases at V and 5 bases at J, with 17 bases between. The CDR3 contains 14 residues. CDR3 sequence: CASTVGGRMTEAFF. The CDR3 DNA is TGTGCCAGCACCGTTGGGGGGAGGATGACTGAAGCTTTCTTT.

V usage is TRBV18 and J usage is TRBJ1-4; D remains ambiguous. The V and J ends lost 1 base and 0 bases respectively, with 6 bases between them. Germline V gene sequence: CDR1 KGHSH, CDR2 LQKENI. CDR3 size: 15 residues. CDR3 in DNA: TGTGCCAGCTCACCACAGACCACAACTAATGAAAAACTGTTTTTT. Translated, it gives CASSPQTTTNEKLFF.

The sample holds one count of this clone. J is TRBJ1-1 and V is TRBV28; the D gene is possibly TRBD1 (5 bases). The V end was cut by 5 bases, the J end by 1 base, with 11 bases between. CDR3 length equals 14 residues. CDR1 and CDR2 (germline): MDHEN, SYDVKM. This CDR3 reads CASSKEGRNTEAFF. DNA for the CDR3: TGTGCCAGCAGTAAGGAGGGGAGGAACACTGAAGCTTTCTTT.

J is TRBJ1-4 and V is TRBV7-9; 7 bases line up with TRBD1. CDR1 SEHNR and CDR2 FQNEAQ come from the germline V gene (reference sequence). The CDR3 spans 17 residues. With 2 bases clipped from V and 1 base from J, the junction kept 7 bases outside the gene matches. This CDR3 is CASSLPTGKGTNEKLFF. The CDR3 DNA reads as TGTGCCAGCAGCTTACCGACAGGGAAGGGAACTAATGAAAAACTGTTTTTT.

This clone has just one count. The CDR3 spells CASSFRGSGEKLFF. In DNA form, the CDR3 reads TGCGCCAGCAGCTTCCGGGGGTCGGGGGAAAAACTGTTTTTT. This chain links TRBV5-1 with TRBJ1-4; D perhaps matches TRBD1 (5 bases). This CDR3 is 14 amino acids long. V lost 2 bases and J lost 8, with 13 bases in between. Germline V gene sequence: CDR1 SGHRS, CDR2 YFSETQ.

The chain combines TRBV6-5 with TRBJ1-6; D ambiguous. Germline loops: CDR1 MNHEY, CDR2 SVGAGI. The CDR3 runs to 14 residues. V was cut by 0 bases and J by 7 bases, with 7 bases left in between. The CDR3 is CASSYSPANSPLHF. The CDR3 DNA follows: TGTGCCAGCAGTTACTCGCCCGCCAATTCACCCCTCCACTTT.

On this clone: This CDR3 is also generated by other DNA sequences in the sample. The V and J genes are TRBV6-1 and TRBJ2-7; D may correspond to TRBD1 or TRBD2 (5 bases each). Trimming stripped 1 base from V and 3 bases from J, with 13 bases between. This CDR3 contains 15 residues. Germline assignment: CDR1 MNHNS and CDR2 SASEGT. The DNA of the CDR3 is TGTGCCAGCAGTGAAGATACAGGAGGATTCTACGAGCAGTACGTC. Amino acid sequence: CASSEDTGGFYEQYV.

The V gene is TRBV9, the J gene TRBJ2-1; TRBD2 matches at 14 bases. The CDR3 contains 16 residues. CDR1 is SGDLS, CDR2 YYNGEE, per germline. V gave up 0 bases and J gave up 9 bases; unmatched junction bases: 5. The CDR3 sequence: CASSVGLAGGQAEQFF. In nucleotides, the CDR3 is TGTGCCAGCAGCGTAGGACTAGCGGGGGGGCAGGCTGAGCAGTTCTTC.

The chain joins TRBV5-6 to TRBJ2-2; D unresolved. CDR1 and CDR2 (germline): SGHDT, YYEEEE. The V gene lost 3 bases and the J gene lost 3 bases, with 3 bases spanning the gap. The CDR3 is 12 amino acids. CDR3 bases: TGTGCCAGCAGCTGGCACACCGGGGAGCTGTTTTTT. Its translation is CASSWHTGELFF.

This clone was recorded a few times. V is TRBV7-1 and J is TRBJ1-1; D is unresolved. TRBV7-1 is sorted into the ORF group, with uncertain function. The ends were cut back, 5 bases at V and 8 bases at J, with 12 bases in the middle. The CDR3 has 12 residues. CDR3 nucleotide sequence: TGTGCCAGCAGCCCTTGGAGCGGGGAAGCTTTCTTT. Amino acids: CASSPWSGEAFF.

This clone was seen just once. The V gene is TRBV19, the J gene TRBJ1-1, with a weak D call TRBD1 (5 bases). Deletions cut 3 bases from V and 4 bases from J, with 21 bases between. This CDR3 contains 17 residues. Germline values: CDR1 LNHDA, CDR2 SQIVND (reference sequence). The CDR3 DNA sequence: TGTGCCAGTAGTATCTTTGGAGGGCGACCCCAGGGCACTGAAGCTTTCTTT. This translates into CASSIFGGRPQGTEAFF.

In its sample, this clone was seen a few times. V and J are TRBV19 and TRBJ1-1, with TRBD1 matching 8 bases. Per the germline V gene, CDR1 is LNHDA and CDR2 is SQIVND (reference sequence). Germline trimming cut 6 bases from V and 7 bases from J; bases unmatched to any gene: 13. There are 15 residues in the CDR3. CDR3 loop: CASSRLGQAVGEAFF. CDR3 bases: TGTGCCAGTAGCAGATTGGGACAGGCCGTCGGTGAAGCTTTCTTT.

The chain has TRBV5-1 and TRBJ1-4; 10 bases agree with TRBD1. Losses at the gene ends were 2 bases for V and 7 bases for J; bases not matched to a gene: 8. The germline gives CDR1 SGHRS, CDR2 YFSETQ. The CDR3 sequence is 16 residues long. CDR3 sequence: CASSLDPGTGAEKLFF. CDR3 bases: TGCGCCAGCAGCTTAGACCCCGGGACAGGGGCTGAAAAACTGTTTTTT. The full variable domain, its missing parts supplied by reference TRBV5-1 and TRBJ1-4, is KAGVTQTPRYLIKTRGQQVTLSCSPISGHRSVSWYQQTPGQGLQFLFEYFSETQRNKGNFPGRFSGRQFSNSRSEMNVSTLELGDSALYLCASSLDPGTGAEKLFFGSGTQLSVL.

V gene TRBV10-3 combines with J gene TRBJ1-5; 8 bases align to TRBD1. Germline V gives CDR1 ENHRY, CDR2 SYGVKD. J was trimmed by 0 bases and V by 5 bases; bases with no gene match: 6. CDR3 length: 16 amino acids. As DNA, the CDR3 is TGTGCCATCAGTAGGACAGGGAGAAATAGCAATCAGCCCCAGCATTTT. Translating gives CAISRTGRNSNQPQHF.

V usage is TRBV18 and J usage is TRBJ2-3; TRBD1 agrees at 7 bases. The CDR3 sequence is 17 residues long. V trimming: 0 bases; J trimming: 3 bases; junction bases outside the gene matches: 9. Germline loops: CDR1 KGHSH, CDR2 LQKENI. The CDR3 spells CASSPPRQGRSTDTQYF. DNA of the CDR3: TGTGCCAGCTCACCACCGAGACAGGGAAGGTCGACAGATACGCAGTATTTT.

This chain uses TRBV28 with TRBJ1-5; D is undetermined. Trimming stripped 4 bases from V and 3 bases from J, with 4 bases between. The CDR3 is 12 residues long. Per germline, CDR1 MDHEN and CDR2 SYDVKM. The CDR3 sequence: CASSSTNQPQHF. The CDR3 bases are TGTGCCAGCAGTTCCACCAATCAGCCCCAGCATTTT.

CDR3 sequence: CASSWTSGSYNEQFF. CDR3 coding DNA: TGTGCCAGCAGTTGGACTAGCGGCTCCTACAATGAGCAGTTCTTC. The chain uses TRBV27 and TRBJ2-1; TRBD2 matches 10 bases. V shed 4 bases and J 0 bases; nucleotides not matched to a gene: 0. Germline V gene lookup returns CDR1 MNHEY and CDR2 SMNVEV (reference sequence). There are 15 residues in the CDR3.

This clone was recorded a few times. This chain connects TRBV6-1 to TRBJ2-7; D is unresolved. Germline CDR1 and CDR2: MNHNS and SASEGT. This CDR3 has 13 residues. Trimming shortened V by 4 bases and J by 3 bases, and 10 bases separated the two germline ends. DNA of the CDR3: TGTGCCAGCAGTGTGGGCACGAACTACGAGCAGTACTTC. It translates to CASSVGTNYEQYF.

The V gene is TRBV10-2, the J gene TRBJ2-1; 10 bases fit TRBD2. Germline CDR1 reads WSHSY; CDR2 reads SAAADI. The CDR3 sequence is 14 residues long. Trimming at V came to 5 bases and at J to 9 bases, leaving 7 bases not matched to a gene. The CDR3 sequence: CASSLAGARGEQFF. DNA of the CDR3: TGCGCCAGCAGTCTAGCGGGGGCCCGGGGTGAGCAGTTCTTC.

V gene TRBV9 combines with J gene TRBJ2-5; 11 bases map to TRBD2. There are 16 residues in the CDR3. The J segment lost 5 bases and the V segment lost 4 bases, leaving 10 bases of the junction unmatched. CDR1 is SGDLS, CDR2 YYNGEE, per germline. The CDR3 is CASSPGGTSGWETQYF. In DNA form, the CDR3 reads TGTGCCAGCAGCCCCGGGGGGACTAGCGGATGGGAGACCCAGTACTTC. The whole variable domain, filled in from reference TRBV9 and TRBJ2-5, reads DSGVTQTPKHLITATGQRVTLRCSPRSGDLSVYWYQQSLDQGLQFLIQYYNGEERAKGNILERFSAQQFPDLHSELNLSSLELGDSALYFCASSPGGTSGWETQYFGPGTRLLVL.